This TCR beta chain came from a study of cytomegalovirus exposure and HLA in healthy donors. The overall study: Drawn from HLA-typed donors, roughly 87 million unique TCRs were held in an early data release. Study conclusions and caveats: TCR sequences were mostly rare, though some public TCRs occurred in many donors. Indistinguishable V segments such as TRBV6-2 and TRBV6-3 were excluded. What TCR beta sequences reportedly achieved was accurate prediction of HLA-A and HLA-B alleles in most subjects.

Regarding this clone: The antigen is undetermined.

The CDR3 is made up of 15 amino acids. CDR1 and CDR2 from the germline V gene are ENHRY and SYGVKD. V lost 0 bases and J 4 bases, leaving 13 bases between the germline ends. The PCR made use of 60 Vbeta and 13 Jbeta primers. Using immunoSEQ multiplex PCR, the repertoire was profiled, and TCRdb retains in-frame clones only, with some absent. Here the sample spans some 110,000 clones, over 70% being singletons. Sequenced input: PBMCs. V and J are TRBV10-3 and TRBJ2-7, with D possibly TRBD1 on 5 matching bases. The receptor comes from a male donor in good health and CMV-seronegative. The CDR3 nucleotides read TGTGCCATCAGTGAGTCCCAGGGTATACTATACGAGCAGTACTTC. Translation gives CAISESQGILYEQYF.